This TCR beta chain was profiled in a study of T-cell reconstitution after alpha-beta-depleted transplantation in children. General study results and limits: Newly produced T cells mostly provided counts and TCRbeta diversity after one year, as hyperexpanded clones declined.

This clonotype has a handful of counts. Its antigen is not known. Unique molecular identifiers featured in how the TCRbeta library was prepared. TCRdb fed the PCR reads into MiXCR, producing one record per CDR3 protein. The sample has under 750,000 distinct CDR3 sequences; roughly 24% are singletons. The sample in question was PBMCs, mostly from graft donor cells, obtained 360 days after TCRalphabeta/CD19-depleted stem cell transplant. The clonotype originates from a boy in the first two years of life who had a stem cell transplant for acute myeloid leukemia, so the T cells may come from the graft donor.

The CDR3 DNA is TGCAGTCTAAAGGACAGCACTAACTATGGCTACACCTTC. Amino acids: CSLKDSTNYGYTF. The chain carries TRBV29-1 and TRBJ1-2; D is perhaps TRBD1 (6 bases). Germline lookup yields CDR1 SQVTM and CDR2 ANQGSEA. The CDR3 contains 13 residues. The full variable domain, completed using reference TRBV29-1 and TRBJ1-2, is SAVISQKPSRDICQRGTSLTIQCQVDSQVTMMFWYRQQPGQSLTLIATANQGSEATYESGFVIDKFPISRPNLTFSTLTVSNMSPEDSSIYLCSLKDSTNYGYTFGSGTRLTVV.